This T cell receptor beta chain was documented in a study of blood T cell repertoires in COVID-19. Some clones are missing from TCRdb's copy, which holds only in-frame ones; the method was immunoSEQ multiplex PCR. This sample yields about 240,000 clones, of which roughly nine tenths are seen a single time; about 10% belongs to the top ten. CDR3 length: 14 amino acids. The source of this sequence is a woman aged 45 to 65 with COVID-19, enrolled during active disease. The sequenced material came from peripheral blood. This sequence joins TRBV21-1 and TRBJ2-3; the table's D gene call, TRBD2, was not cross checked with the DNA. TRBV21-1 is classified as a pseudogene. CDR3 sequence (DNA): TGTGCCAGCAGCAATCGGGTCGGTGCAGATACGCAGTATTTT. Encoded protein: CASSNRVGADTQYF.